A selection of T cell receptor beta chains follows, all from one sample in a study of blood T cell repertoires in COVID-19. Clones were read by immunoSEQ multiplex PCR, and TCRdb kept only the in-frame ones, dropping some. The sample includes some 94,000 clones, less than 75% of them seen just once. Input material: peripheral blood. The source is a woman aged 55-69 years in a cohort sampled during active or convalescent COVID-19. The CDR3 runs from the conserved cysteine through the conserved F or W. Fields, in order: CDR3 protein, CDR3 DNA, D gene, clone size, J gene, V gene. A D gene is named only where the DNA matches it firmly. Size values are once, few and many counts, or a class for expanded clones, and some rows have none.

CDR3: CASSYSDSTYEQYF
DNA: TGTGCCAGCAGTTACTCGGACAGTACCTACGAGCAGTACTTC
D: NA
size: medium-sized
J: TRBJ2-7
V: TRBV6-6

CDR3: CASSVGLQETQYF
DNA: TGTGCCAGCAGCGTAGGTCTCCAAGAGACCCAGTACTTC
D: NA
size: NA
J: TRBJ2-5
V: TRBV9

CDR3: CASSNVGSIQYF
DNA: TGTGCCAGCAGTAACGTCGGGTCGATTCAGTACTTC
D: NA
size: NA
J: TRBJ2-7
V: TRBV7-6

CDR3: CASSSGQTWDMAYEQYF
DNA: TGTGCCAGCAGCTCGGGGCAAACTTGGGACATGGCCTACGAGCAGTACTTC
D: NA
size: NA
J: TRBJ2-7
V: TRBV5-6

CDR3: CASSQGAGGTYEQFF
DNA: TGTGCCAGCAGCCAAGGGGCGGGGGGCACATATGAGCAGTTCTTC
D: TRBD2
size: few
J: TRBJ2-1
V: TRBV4-2

CDR3: CASSSPDRGQYEQYF
DNA: TGTGCCAGCAGCTCGCCGGACAGGGGGCAGTACGAGCAGTACTTC
D: TRBD1
size: many
J: TRBJ2-7
V: TRBV7-9

CDR3: CASSSQGDQPQHF
DNA: TGTGCCAGCAGTTCTCAGGGGGATCAGCCCCAGCATTTT
D: TRBD1
size: once
J: TRBJ1-5
V: TRBV7-9

CDR3: CASSPWDRGNSPLHF
DNA: TGTGCCAGCAGCCCCTGGGACAGGGGGAATTCACCCCTCCACTTT
D: TRBD1
size: few
J: TRBJ1-6
V: TRBV3-1/TRBV3-2

CDR3: CASSLTGMGEKLFF
DNA: TGCGCCAGCAGCCTAACAGGGATGGGTGAAAAACTGTTTTTT
D: NA
size: NA
J: TRBJ1-4
V: TRBV5-1

CDR3: CASSPWDSRSGQFF
DNA: TGTGCCAGCAGCCCGTGGGACTCCCGGTCGGGGCAGTTCTTC
D: NA
size: NA
J: TRBJ2-1
V: TRBV13

CDR3: CSVAGEVSYNEQFF
DNA: TGCAGCGTTGCCGGAGAAGTTTCTTACAATGAGCAGTTCTTC
D: NA
size: NA
J: TRBJ2-1
V: TRBV29-1

CDR3: CASSPGEDYGYTF
DNA: TGTGCCAGCAGCCCCGGAGAGGACTATGGCTACACCTTC
D: NA
size: NA
J: TRBJ1-2
V: TRBV12-3/TRBV12-4

CDR3: CASSVRFTGDVGYGYTF
DNA: TGTGCCAGCAGTGTCCGCTTCACAGGGGACGTGGGCTATGGCTACACCTTC
D: TRBD1
size: once
J: TRBJ1-2
V: TRBV27

CDR3: CASTFLDRENGYTF
DNA: TGTGCCAGCACGTTCCTAGACAGGGAAAATGGCTACACCTTC
D: TRBD1
size: once
J: TRBJ1-2
V: TRBV2

CDR3: CASSLPLSGGVTEAFF
DNA: TGCGCCAGCAGCTTGCCCTTGAGTGGGGGCGTCACTGAAGCTTTCTTT
D: NA
size: NA
J: TRBJ1-1
V: TRBV5-1

CDR3: CASSQDTGTGGIDEQYF
DNA: TGCGCCAGCAGCCAAGATACGGGAACAGGGGGGATCGACGAGCAGTACTTC
D: TRBD1
size: large
J: TRBJ2-7
V: TRBV4-1

CDR3: CASSFTQGANSPLHF
DNA: TGCGCCAGCAGCTTTACCCAGGGGGCAAATTCACCCCTCCACTTT
D: TRBD1
size: NA
J: TRBJ1-6
V: TRBV5-1

CDR3: CASSFGGTPYEQYF
DNA: TGCGCCAGCAGCTTTGGGGGCACTCCCTACGAGCAGTACTTC
D: NA
size: NA
J: TRBJ2-7
V: TRBV5-1